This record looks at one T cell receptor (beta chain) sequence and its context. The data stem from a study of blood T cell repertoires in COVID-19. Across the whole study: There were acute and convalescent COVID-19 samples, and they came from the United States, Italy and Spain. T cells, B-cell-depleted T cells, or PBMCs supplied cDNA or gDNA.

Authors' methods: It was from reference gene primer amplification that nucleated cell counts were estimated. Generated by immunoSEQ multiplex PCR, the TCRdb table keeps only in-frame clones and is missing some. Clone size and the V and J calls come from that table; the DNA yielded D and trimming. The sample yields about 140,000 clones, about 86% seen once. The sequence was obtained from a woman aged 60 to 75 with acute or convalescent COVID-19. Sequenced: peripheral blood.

The CDR3 loop reads CASSLAGEPTDTQYF. CDR3 bases: TGTGCCAGCAGTTTAGCGGGGGAACCCACAGATACGCAGTATTTT. The chain has TRBV6-6 and TRBJ2-3; 9 nucleotides match TRBD2. CDR3 size: 15 residues. V lost 4 bases, J lost 2 bases, and 4 bases stayed unmatched. Looked up from germline, CDR1 is MNHNY and CDR2 is SVGAGI (reference sequence).